This T cell receptor beta chain was obtained from a study of cytomegalovirus exposure and HLA in healthy donors. Notes on the study in general: CMV serostatus was the sole immune exposure information available. 150 to 200 TCR beta chains were listed as cytomegalovirus-associated.

The CDR3 has 14 residues. V lost 0 bases and J 11 bases, leaving 11 bases between the germline ends. CDR1 is MNHEY and CDR2 is SMNVEV in the germline V gene (reference sequence). About this clone: Its antigen is unknown.

PCR amplification relied on 60 Vbeta primers (plus 13 Jbeta primers). Profiling relied on immunoSEQ multiplex PCR, and the TCRdb table lists in-frame clones only, not all of them. The table has approximately 180,000 clones, around 80% seen once. The sequencing input was PBMCs. The TCR was taken from a man in his late teens or twenties in good health and CMV-seronegative. The chain joins TRBV27 to TRBJ1-6; D is perhaps TRBD1 (5 bases). The CDR3 spells CASSLSGALPPLHF. CDR3 nucleotides: TGTGCCAGCAGTTTATCAGGGGCGTTGCCACCCCTCCACTTT.